The rows below give T cell receptor beta chains drawn from one sample of a study of neoadjuvant anti-PD-1 for oral cavity cancer. Sequenced by immunoSEQ multiplex PCR; TCRdb stores in-frame clones only, minus some. The sample holds about 9,800 clones, around 60% seen once. This specimen was PBMCs, taken after nivolumab (anti-PD-1) treatment. These receptors all stem from a person between 35 and 79 years old with oral cavity squamous cell carcinoma. CDR3s include the opening cysteine and the closing phenylalanine or tryptophan. The order of the fields is clone size, D gene, CDR3 length, V gene, J gene, CDR3 DNA, CDR3 protein. D genes are given only for firm matches. Clone size is not always given. Where it is, it says once, few, many or a class for expanded clones.

>few|-|16|TRBV27|TRBJ2-1
TGTGCCAGCAGTGCGAGGGGAGGCCAAGGTCTTCTATTGCAGTTCTTC
CASSARGGQGLLLQFF
>-|-|16|TRBV14|TRBJ1-2
TGTGCCAGCAGCCAAGGACGGGGAAACCCCTTCTATGGCTACACCTTC
CASSQGRGNPFYGYTF
>few|-|17|TRBV27|TRBJ2-7
TGTGCCAGCAGTTTTAACAGGGGAAGCGGGATGGGATACGAGCAGTACTTC
CASSFNRGSGMGYEQYF
>-|-|16|TRBV7-3|TRBJ2-1
TGTGCCAGCAGCTTAAGAGCTGGGGGGCTTAGGAATGAGCAGTTCTTC
CASSLRAGGLRNEQFF
>few|TRBD2|17|TRBV5-1|TRBJ2-2
TGCGCCAGCAGCTTGGAATGGGAGCGGGGCAACACCGGGGAGCTGTTTTTT
CASSLEWERGNTGELFF
>-|TRBD1|18|TRBV18|TRBJ2-5
TGTGCCAGCTCACCACCCAGGCGGGACAGGGGATTCCAAGAGACCCAGTACTTC
CASSPPRRDRGFQETQYF
>-|TRBD2|19|TRBV7-9|TRBJ2-3
TGTGCCAGCAGCTCTGGACTAGCGGGATACTTGGTTGGGGCAGATACGCAGTATTTT
CASSSGLAGYLVGADTQYF
>few|TRBD1|17|TRBV4-1|TRBJ2-2
TGCGCCAGCAGCCAGATGCCGGGACAGCCGAACACCGGGGAGCTGTTTTTT
CASSQMPGQPNTGELFF
>-|TRBD1|13|TRBV25-1|TRBJ2-1
TGTGCCAGCAGTGGGATACGGACAGGTGAGCAGTTCTTC
CASSGIRTGEQFF
>-|-|14|TRBV11-2|TRBJ2-7
TGTGCCAGCAGCCCGGGAAGGGGTCTCTACGAGCAGTACTTC
CASSPGRGLYEQYF
>-|-|13|TRBV5-4|TRBJ1-1
TGTGCCAGCAGCTTGGGTACGAACACTGAAGCTTTCTTT
CASSLGTNTEAFF
>-|-|15|TRBV6-6|TRBJ1-5
TGTGCCAGCAGTTACGGTGAGGGGTCCAATCAGCCCCAGCATTTT
CASSYGEGSNQPQHF
>-|-|17|TRBV4-1|TRBJ1-6
TGCGCCAGCAGCCAAGATAAGGAGGCAGGGAACAATTCACCCCTCCACTTT
CASSQDKEAGNNSPLHF
>-|-|15|TRBV7-9|TRBJ1-1
TGTGCCAGCAGCCCGACGAAGGGCGGGATCGCTGAAGCTTTCTTT
CASSPTKGGIAEAFF
>few|-|16|TRBV6-4|TRBJ2-1
TGTGCCAGCAGCTACGATCTTCAGAGCTCCTACAATGAGCAGTTCTTC
CASSYDLQSSYNEQFF
>-|-|15|TRBV6-5|TRBJ1-3
TGTGCCAGCAGTTACTCGATAGGGAACAGAAACACCATATATTTT
CASSYSIGNRNTIYF
>-|-|13|TRBV5-4|TRBJ1-1
TGTGCCAGCCGGGGACCCAAGAACACTGAAGCTTTCTTT
CASRGPKNTEAFF
>-|-|14|TRBV5-1|TRBJ2-1
TGCGCCAGCAGCTTGGTGAACTCCCGGGATGAGCAGTTCTTC
CASSLVNSRDEQFF
>-|-|13|TRBV7-2|TRBJ1-4
TGTGCCAGCAGCCCGAAAGTGGAGAGGTCTCTGTTTTTT
CASSPKVERSLFF
>-|TRBD1|14|TRBV6-1|TRBJ1-3
TGTGCCAGTTTGGACAGGGACCTTGGAAACACCATATATTTT
CASLDRDLGNTIYF
>-|-|16|TRBV25-1|TRBJ2-1
TGTGCCAGCAGTGACGTCTTCAGGGGCTCCTACAATGAGCAGTTCTTC
CASSDVFRGSYNEQFF
>-|TRBD2|15|TRBV27|TRBJ2-7
TGTGCCAGCAGTTCCCCTAGCGGGTCCTCCTACGAGCAGTACTTC
CASSSPSGSSYEQYF
>-|-|13|TRBV5-1|TRBJ2-7
TGCGCCAGCAGCCACGGAGGAGGCTACGAGCAGTACTTC
CASSHGGGYEQYF
>once|-|14|TRBV7-8|TRBJ1-4
TGTGCCAGCTGCGGGCGCCAGGGTAATGAAAAACTGTTTTTT
CASCGRQGNEKLFF
>-|-|12|TRBV7-2|TRBJ2-7
TGTGCCAGCAGCTGGATAGCCTACGAGCAGTACTTC
CASSWIAYEQYF
>-|TRBD2|13|TRBV10-1|TRBJ2-3
TGCGCCAGCCAACGGGAGGTGTCAGATACGCAGTATTTT
CASQREVSDTQYF
>-|TRBD2|16|TRBV5-1|TRBJ2-3
TGCGCCAGCAGCAGCAGGACTAGCGGGATTAAAGATACGCAGTATTTT
CASSSRTSGIKDTQYF
>-|TRBD2|12|TRBV7-2|TRBJ2-1
TGTGCCAGCAGCTCAGCGGGGATTGAGCAGTTCTTC
CASSSAGIEQFF
>-|-|17|TRBV27|TRBJ2-6
TGTGCCAGCACTGGTTTAGGACACCTCTCTGGGGCCAACGTCCTGACTTTC
CASTGLGHLSGANVLTF
>few|-|16|TRBV6-1|TRBJ2-6
TGTGCCAGCAGTGAACAGGGGATCTCTGGGGCCAACGTCCTGACTTTC
CASSEQGISGANVLTF
>-|-|15|TRBV7-8|TRBJ1-2
TGTGCCAGCAGCTTAGGGCACCTACCGAACTATGGCTACACCTTC
CASSLGHLPNYGYTF
>-|-|14|TRBV6-6|TRBJ1-1
TGTGCCAGCAAAAGTTCTACAGGGAGTGGTGAAGCTTTCTTT
CASKSSTGSGEAFF
>-|TRBD2|16|TRBV6-6|TRBJ2-3
TGTGCCAGCAGTTACGGTTCTGGTAGGGGAGGGGATACGCAGTATTTT
CASSYGSGRGGDTQYF
>-|TRBD1|16|TRBV7-9|TRBJ2-3
TGTGCCAGCAGCACCGCCGGGACAGGACCCACAGATACGCAGTATTTT
CASSTAGTGPTDTQYF
>-|-|13|TRBV28|TRBJ1-2
TGTGCCAGCAGTCCCGCCGGACGCGATGGCTACACCTTC
CASSPAGRDGYTF
>-|-|16|TRBV14|TRBJ2-7
TGTGCCAGCAGCCAAGAATGGGCGGCAAAGTTCGGCGAGCAGTACTTC
CASSQEWAAKFGEQYF
>-|-|14|TRBV19|TRBJ1-5
TGTGCCAGTGGACCCCAGGGAGGCAATCAGCCCCAGCATTTT
CASGPQGGNQPQHF
>-|TRBD1|16|TRBV19|TRBJ1-1
TGTGCCAGTAGTACCATCACAGGGGCGGTGAACACTGAAGCTTTCTTT
CASSTITGAVNTEAFF
>-|TRBD1|17|TRBV7-8|TRBJ1-5
TGTGCCAGCAGCTTAGCCCCCATCGGGACAGTCGATCAGCCCCAGCATTTT
CASSLAPIGTVDQPQHF
>few|TRBD2|14|TRBV19|TRBJ2-5
TGTGCCAGTAGTGTGGGACTAGCTGGAGAGACCCAGTACTTC
CASSVGLAGETQYF
>-|-|12|TRBV30|TRBJ1-1
TGTGCCTGGAGTACCGACAATCTTGAAGCTTTCTTT
CAWSTDNLEAFF
>-|TRBD1|16|TRBV27|TRBJ2-3
TGTGCCAGCAGTTTACTAGGGACAGGGTCTTCAGATACGCAGTATTTT
CASSLLGTGSSDTQYF
>few|-|13|TRBV6-1|TRBJ1-3
TGTGCCAGCAGTTGGTCCGCGGGGGAGACCATATATTTT
CASSWSAGETIYF
>-|-|13|TRBV5-1|TRBJ1-2
TGCGCCAGCAGCCCTGGGTCAGGGACTGGCTACACCTTC
CASSPGSGTGYTF
>-|TRBD1|16|TRBV18|TRBJ1-2
TGTGCCAGCTCAAGGGACCCCGGGGGACAGGGTAATGGCTACACCTTC
CASSRDPGGQGNGYTF
>few|-|15|TRBV19|TRBJ1-1
TGTGCCAGTAGTTCGCGGACTGAAATTAACACTGAAGCTTTCTTT
CASSSRTEINTEAFF
>-|-|16|TRBV5-5|TRBJ1-4
TGTGCCAGCAGCCCAGAGCCGGGACAAACTAATGAAAAACTGTTTTTT
CASSPEPGQTNEKLFF
>once|TRBD2|16|TRBV5-4|TRBJ2-3
TGTGCCAGCAGCTTGGGGGATAGCGGGGGCCCAGATACGCAGTATTTT
CASSLGDSGGPDTQYF
>few|-|13|TRBV4-2|TRBJ1-1
TGTGCCAGCAGCCAGGACACGAACACTGAAGCTTTCTTT
CASSQDTNTEAFF
>-|-|13|TRBV14|TRBJ2-1
TGTGCCAGCCGAGAGACGGTCAACAATGAGCAGTTCTTC
CASRETVNNEQFF
>-|-|13|TRBV10-1|TRBJ1-3
TGCGCCAGCAGAGGGACAACAGGAAACACCATATATTTT
CASRGTTGNTIYF
>-|TRBD1|12|TRBV29-1|TRBJ1-1
TGCAGCGCCCGGACAGGGGGACTCGGAGCTTTCTTT
CSARTGGLGAFF